These T cell receptor beta chains were read from a single sample in a study of blood T cell repertoires in COVID-19. TCRdb's copy holds only in-frame clones and misses some; the assay was immunoSEQ multiplex PCR. The data contain about 390,000 clones, more than 75% of them singletons. The sample taken for sequencing was peripheral blood. The receptors were gathered from a woman aged 60-75 years with COVID-19, enrolled during active disease. Each CDR3 is given with its conserved first and last residue. D genes are given only for firm matches. Some rows have no size entry. The others give once, few or many, or a class for an expanded clone.

cdr3_length	d_call	clone_size	j_call	v_call	cdr3_nt	cdr3_aa
13	-	-	TRBJ1-1	TRBV6-5	TGTGCCAGCAGCGCACAGGGATGGACTGAAGCTTTCTTT	CASSAQGWTEAFF
14	-	-	TRBJ2-2	TRBV7-2	TGTGCCAGCAGCCCCATTCGCAGGGGCGGGGAGCTGTTTTTT	CASSPIRRGGELFF
15	TRBD1	-	TRBJ1-2	TRBV5-1	TGCGCCAGCAGCCAACGACAGGGGGCCTCTGGGGGCTACACCTTC	CASSQRQGASGGYTF
15	TRBD1	-	TRBJ1-1	TRBV6-5	TGTGCCAGCAGTTACAGCAATACAGGGGGCACTGAAGCTTTCTTT	CASSYSNTGGTEAFF
14	-	few	TRBJ2-2	TRBV18	TGTGCCAGCTCAACTTCAGGGGACACCGGGGAGCTGTTTTTT	CASSTSGDTGELFF
17	-	-	TRBJ1-6	TRBV9	TGTGCCAGCAGCCCCACCCCCGGGGGTTGGGGTAATTCACCCCTCCACTTT	CASSPTPGGWGNSPLHF
15	-	-	TRBJ2-2	TRBV28	TGTGCCAGCAGTTTGGGCAGGCGGGACACCGGGGAGCTGTTTTTT	CASSLGRRDTGELFF
14	TRBD2	-	TRBJ2-1	TRBV30	TGTGCCTGGAGGGCGGGGGGTTCCTACAATGAGCAGTTCTTC	CAWRAGGSYNEQFF
13	-	-	TRBJ1-2	TRBV19	TGTGCCAGTAGTATCCAGGCAGCCTATGGCTACACCTTC	CASSIQAAYGYTF
13	-	-	TRBJ2-3	TRBV6-2/TRBV6-3	TGTGCCAGCAGCCCGTTCCACACAGATACGCAGTATTTT	CASSPFHTDTQYF
15	TRBD2	once	TRBJ2-1	TRBV7-3	TGTGCCAGCAGCTTAAGACTAGCGGGGAGGAATGAGCAGTTCTTC	CASSLRLAGRNEQFF
15	TRBD1	once	TRBJ1-2	TRBV19	TGTGCCAGTAGTAGCGACAGGGGGCGCGGGTATGGCTACACCTTC	CASSSDRGRGYGYTF
13	-	-	TRBJ1-2	TRBV14	TGTGCCAGCAGCCCGGGGGTAAACTATGGCTACACCTTC	CASSPGVNYGYTF
13	-	-	TRBJ2-3	TRBV6-5	TGTGCCAGCAGTTACTCGAGGAAAGGCGCGCAGTATTTT	CASSYSRKGAQYF
15	-	-	TRBJ1-1	TRBV19	TGTGCCAGTAAGGAGGAGCGGGCGGTGAACACTGAAGCTTTCTTT	CASKEERAVNTEAFF
12	TRBD1	-	TRBJ2-3	TRBV10-3	TGTGCCATCAGTACAGGGGCAGATACGCAGTATTTT	CAISTGADTQYF
15	-	-	TRBJ1-5	TRBV18	TGTGCCAGCTCCCAAGGCCGGGACAAAAATCAGCCCCAGCATTTT	CASSQGRDKNQPQHF
15	TRBD2	-	TRBJ2-7	TRBV9	TGTGCCAGCAGCTTAGCGGGGGGCCAAACCTACGAGCAGTACTTC	CASSLAGGQTYEQYF
13	-	-	TRBJ1-5	TRBV2	TGTGCCAGCAGTTTGAGGGACTTTGGGCCCCAGCATTTT	CASSLRDFGPQHF
14	TRBD1	-	TRBJ1-1	TRBV10-3	TGTGCCATCAGTGACAGGGACAGGGCCACTGAAGCTTTCTTT	CAISDRDRATEAFF
19	TRBD2	-	TRBJ2-2	TRBV5-3	TGTGCCAGAAGCCCACCCCTCCCTAGCGGGGGGGCCGGCACCGGGGAGCTGTTTTTT	CARSPPLPSGGAGTGELFF
18	TRBD1	-	TRBJ1-3	TRBV27	TGTGCCAGCAGGCGCCCTCCGGGACAGAACCACTCTGGAAACACCATATATTTT	CASRRPPGQNHSGNTIYF
13	-	-	TRBJ1-5	TRBV19	TGTGCCAGTAGTGAGAAAAGGGGACAGCCCCAGCATTTT	CASSEKRGQPQHF